The clone carrying this T cell receptor beta chain is labeled as medium-sized. The sample originates from a study of metastatic and nonmetastatic thyroid tumors. Among the patients, none had received any treatment before thyroid surgery. The CDR3 is made up of 15 amino acids. Germline assignment: CDR1 SNHLY and CDR2 FYNNEI. The V gene lost 4 bases and the J gene lost 2 bases, with 11 bases spanning the gap. TCRdb reassembled clones from the PCR reads with MiXCR. The sample has over 9,000 clones, 35% seen once; the top ten hold roughly 21%. The TCR comes from a female donor with papillary thyroid cancer or a benign thyroid nodule (not recorded which). Some clones in this sample may be carry-over from other donors' samples. Sequenced sample: tumor tissue. The rearrangement uses TRBV2 and TRBJ2-2; no definite D call. In DNA form, the CDR3 reads TGTGCCAGCAGTGGACTGAGATCCAACACCGGGGAGCTGTTTTTT. It encodes CASSGLRSNTGELFF.